Below are 2 T cell receptor beta chains sequenced from a single sample in a study of OX40 agonist ivuxolimab in advanced cancers. This table comes from immunoSEQ multiplex PCR, and its TCRdb copy is limited to in-frame clones, with some not included. The repertoire holds about 90,000 clones, with around 90% as singletons. The sample here was CD4+ or CD8+ T cells sorted from blood, taken in a trial of the OX40 agonist ivuxolimab. These receptors were taken from an adult with an advanced solid tumor such as melanoma, head and neck, liver or kidney cancer.

The V and J genes are TRBV11-2 and TRBJ2-7, with D unclear. Trimming took 1 base from V and 5 from J, leaving 9 bases between them. The CDR3 has 13 residues. From germline, CDR1 is SGHAT and CDR2 FQNNGV. The CDR3 is CASSLVSPNEQYF. The CDR3 bases are TGTGCCAGCAGCTTAGTTAGTCCCAACGAGCAGTACTTC.

This clone appeared a single time. The J gene is TRBJ2-1, the V gene TRBV5-1; 11 nucleotides line up with TRBD1. CDR3 length: 15 residues. V was clipped by 4 bases and J by 9 bases; unmatched bases: 9. Germline values: CDR1 SGHRS, CDR2 YFSETQ. The CDR3 DNA sequence: TGCGCCAGCAGCAACCGGGACAGGGGGGTTCCTGAGCAGTTCTTC. This sequence encodes CASSNRDRGVPEQFF. Together with reference TRBV5-1 and TRBJ2-1, the CDR3 gives the full variable domain: KAGVTQTPRYLIKTRGQQVTLSCSPISGHRSVSWYQQTPGQGLQFLFEYFSETQRNKGNFPGRFSGRQFSNSRSEMNVSTLELGDSALYLCASSNRDRGVPEQFFGPGTRLTVL.